Listed below are T cell receptor beta chains from one sample, sequenced in a study of molecular identifiers for immune sequencing clone quantification. One entry per CDR3 protein results from TCRdb running MiXCR on the PCR reads. Here the sample spans some 59,000 distinct CDR3 sequences, approximately 26% being singletons. Sequencing was performed on naive CD8+ T cells from blood, with Jurkat cell RNA spiked in. The receptor set was obtained from a human donor in good health. Some libraries in this study had Jurkat cell RNA spiked in. The CDR3 runs from the conserved cysteine through the conserved F or W. The D gene is left open where the match is weak. Some rows have no size entry. The others give once, few or many, or a class for an expanded clone.

clone size	CDR3 length	J gene	D gene	V gene	CDR3 protein	CDR3 DNA
many	16	TRBJ2-5	.	TRBV7-9	CASSSLGLGAQETQYF	TGTGCCAGCAGCTCTTTGGGGCTGGGGGCACAAGAGACCCAGTACTTC
many	15	TRBJ2-7	TRBD2	TRBV6-5	CASSYAASGVVEQYF	TGTGCCAGCAGTTATGCGGCTAGCGGGGTTGTTGAGCAGTACTTC
few	14	TRBJ2-1	.	TRBV11-2	CASSLFSSYNEQFF	TGTGCCAGCAGCTTGTTTAGCTCCTACAATGAGCAGTTCTTC
few	16	TRBJ1-5	.	TRBV19	CASRLYGGGANQPQHF	TGTGCCAGTAGGTTGTACGGAGGGGGGGCTAATCAGCCCCAGCATTTT
many	13	TRBJ2-7	.	TRBV20-1	CSARDSGDYEQYF	TGCAGTGCTAGAGATTCAGGCGACTACGAGCAGTACTTC
.	15	TRBJ2-7	TRBD2	TRBV3-1	CASSQDPPAGHEQYF	TGTGCCAGCAGCCAAGATCCCCCAGCGGGGCACGAGCAGTACTTC
many	15	TRBJ1-6	.	TRBV5-1	CASSLESVARSPLHF	TGCGCCAGCAGCTTGGAGTCAGTAGCTCGTTCACCCCTCCACTTT
many	12	TRBJ1-5	.	TRBV7-9	CASSLTDQPQHF	TGTGCCAGCAGCTTAACCGATCAGCCCCAGCATTTT
many	13	TRBJ1-1	TRBD1	TRBV12-3/TRBV12-4	CAISAGGSTEAFF	TGTGCCATCTCGGCAGGGGGGAGTACTGAAGCTTTCTTT
.	16	TRBJ2-1	TRBD2	TRBV27	CASSSWTSGRAGEQIF	TGTGCCAGCAGTTCGTGGACTAGCGGGAGGGCCGGTGAGCAGATCTTC
many	16	TRBJ2-7	.	TRBV7-9	CASSLKLQGTYVEQYF	TGTGCCAGCAGCTTAAAGTTGCAGGGGACCTACGTGGAGCAGTACTTC
few	12	TRBJ2-3	.	TRBV11-2	CASSHSVDTQYF	TGTGCCAGCAGCCATAGTGTAGATACGCAGTATTTT
many	18	TRBJ2-7	TRBD2	TRBV27	CASSLGTSGKSQTYEQYF	TGTGCCAGCAGTTTAGGGACTAGCGGGAAGTCCCAAACCTACGAGCAGTACTTC
.	15	TRBJ1-2	.	TRBV12-3/TRBV12-4	CASSLLGQSHYGYTF	TGTGCCAGCAGCCTTCTTGGACAGTCCCACTATGGCTACACCTTC
many	16	TRBJ2-3	.	TRBV6-6	CASSYGQFGYTDTQYF	TGTGCCAGCAGTTACGGGCAGTTCGGTTACACAGATACGCAGTATTTT
many	15	TRBJ2-3	.	TRBV28	CASSLPPGLTDTQYF	TGTGCCAGCAGTTTACCCCCGGGGCTCACAGATACGCAGTATTTT
many	16	TRBJ2-4	.	TRBV6-1	CASSEAPRLAKNIQYF	TGTGCCAGCAGTGAAGCCCCCCGATTAGCCAAAAACATTCAGTACTTC
many	15	TRBJ2-3	.	TRBV21-1	CASSDAGLAADTQYF	TGTGCCAGCAGCGATGCGGGACTAGCGGCAGATACGCAGTATTTT
many	11	TRBJ1-1	.	TRBV13	CASSLEAEAFF	TGTGCCAGCAGCTTGGAGGCTGAAGCTTTCTTT
many	16	TRBJ2-2	TRBD2	TRBV7-6	CASSLASGSNTGELFF	TGTGCCAGCAGCTTAGCTAGCGGGTCCAACACCGGGGAGCTGTTTTTT
many	15	TRBJ2-3	.	TRBV5-1	CASSSYISSTDTQYF	TGCGCCAGCAGCTCCTATATTTCTAGCACAGATACGCAGTATTTT
few	14	TRBJ2-3	TRBD1	TRBV6-2/TRBV6-3	CASSWGQDPGTQYF	TGTGCCAGCAGTTGGGGACAGGACCCTGGTACGCAGTATTTT
many	16	TRBJ2-7	.	TRBV7-8	CASSLASGWGSYEQYF	TGTGCCAGCAGCTTAGCTTCTGGGTGGGGGTCGTACGAGCAGTACTTC
many	15	TRBJ1-5	TRBD1	TRBV5-6	CASSWGTGGGQPQHF	TGTGCCAGCAGCTGGGGGACAGGGGGCGGTCAGCCCCAGCATTTT
many	16	TRBJ2-7	TRBD2	TRBV4-3	CASSQDRAGGAYEQYF	TGCGCCAGCAGCCAAGATCGAGCGGGGGGGGCCTACGAGCAGTACTTC
many	15	TRBJ2-7	TRBD2	TRBV28	CASSPPTSGIYEQYF	TGTGCCAGCAGCCCTCCGACTAGCGGGATCTACGAGCAGTACTTC
many	17	TRBJ2-7	TRBD2	TRBV20-1	CSARDSYASGGAHEQYF	TGCAGTGCTAGAGACTCGTATGCTAGCGGGGGGGCCCACGAGCAGTACTTC
many	16	TRBJ2-6	.	TRBV7-2	CASSLSTGAGANVLTF	TGTGCCAGCAGCCTCTCAACAGGCGCTGGGGCCAACGTCCTGACTTTC
many	15	TRBJ2-7	TRBD2	TRBV29-1	CSVGTSGRGGYEQYF	TGCAGCGTTGGGACTAGCGGGAGAGGGGGCTACGAGCAGTACTTC
many	17	TRBJ2-7	.	TRBV4-1	CASSQDEASGASYEQYF	TGCGCCAGCAGCCAAGATGAGGCGTCAGGGGCCTCCTACGAGCAGTACTTC
.	18	TRBJ1-5	TRBD1	TRBV10-3	CAPGPLGAGGDSNQPQHF	TGTGCCCCAGGTCCCTTAGGGGCAGGGGGCGATAGCAATCAGCCCCAGCATTTT
.	20	TRBJ2-3	TRBD2	TRBV3-1	CASSQSGLAGGRLPTDTQYF	TGTGCCAGCAGCCAATCGGGACTAGCGGGGGGGCGATTACCCACAGATACGCAGTATTTT
.	16	TRBJ1-2	TRBD1	TRBV5-1	CTSSLAGGQGIFGYTF	TGCACCAGCAGCTTGGCCGGGGGACAGGGCATTTTTGGCTACACCTTC
many	13	TRBJ1-1	.	TRBV7-9	CASSYDWNTEAFF	TGTGCCAGCAGCTACGACTGGAACACTGAAGCTTTCTTT
many	16	TRBJ1-6	.	TRBV12-3/TRBV12-4	CASSLGSHSYNSPLHF	TGTGCCAGCAGTTTAGGCAGCCACTCCTATAATTCACCCCTCCACTTT
few	12	TRBJ2-7	.	TRBV5-6	CASSVWLDEQYF	TGTGCCAGCAGCGTGTGGTTGGACGAGCAGTACTTC
many	16	TRBJ2-1	TRBD2	TRBV6-2/TRBV6-3	CASSSTSGGAYNEQFF	TGTGCCAGCAGTTCAACTAGCGGGGGGGCCTACAATGAGCAGTTCTTC
many	16	TRBJ2-2	TRBD2	TRBV27	CASTPASGGGTGELFF	TGTGCCAGCACCCCCGCCTCGGGAGGTGGCACCGGGGAGCTGTTTTTT
many	15	TRBJ1-5	.	TRBV4-1	CASSQRSGGNQPQHF	TGCGCCAGCAGCCAACGTTCTGGGGGCAATCAGCCCCAGCATTTT
many	15	TRBJ2-3	.	TRBV28	CASSLPEYNTDTQYF	TGTGCCAGCAGTTTACCGGAGTATAACACAGATACGCAGTATTTT
many	14	TRBJ1-1	TRBD1	TRBV7-9	CASSSRQGRTEAFF	TGTGCCAGCAGCTCCCGACAGGGGAGGACTGAAGCTTTCTTT
.	22	TRBJ2-1	TRBD2	TRBV25-1	CASSNYPDSGRARKGSYNEQFF	TGTGCCAGCAGTAACTACCCCGATAGCGGGAGGGCCAGGAAGGGATCCTACAATGAGCAGTTCTTC
many	20	TRBJ2-3	TRBD2	TRBV2	CASSVIGSGRALLSTDTQYF	TGTGCCAGCAGTGTTATCGGGAGCGGGAGGGCCTTACTTAGCACAGATACGCAGTATTTT
many	15	TRBJ2-5	.	TRBV12-3/TRBV12-4	CASSLAYPPQETQYF	TGTGCCAGCAGTTTGGCCTATCCCCCGCAAGAGACCCAGTACTTC
many	17	TRBJ2-1	.	TRBV27	CASSLLGAGSSYNEQFF	TGTGCCAGCAGTTTATTGGGCGCAGGTAGCTCCTACAATGAGCAGTTCTTC
.	15	TRBJ2-4	.	TRBV6-2/TRBV6-3	CASSTPSLAKNIQYF	TGTGCCAGCAGTACACCTTCACTAGCCAAAAACATTCAGTACTTC
many	14	TRBJ2-7	TRBD1	TRBV7-2	CASSFGTGGYEQYF	TGTGCCAGCAGCTTCGGGACAGGGGGGTACGAGCAGTACTTC
.	14	TRBJ2-7	TRBD2	TRBV12-3/TRBV12-4	CASSLAGRGYEQYF	TGTGCCAGCAGTTTAGCCGGGAGGGGTTACGAGCAGTACTTC
.	14	TRBJ2-1	.	TRBV6-2/TRBV6-3	CASSYKHPYNEQFF	TGTGCCAGCAGTTACAAGCACCCATACAATGAGCAGTTCTTC
many	17	TRBJ1-2	TRBD1	TRBV7-9	CASSSVGQGSPLYGYTF	TGTGCCAGCAGCTCGGTAGGACAGGGGTCACCGCTTTATGGCTACACCTTC
.	16	TRBJ2-3	.	TRBV27	CASSLVAVVSTDTQYF	TGTGCCAGCAGTTTAGTAGCGGTAGTGAGCACAGATACGCAGTATTTT
many	16	TRBJ2-3	.	TRBV27	CASSLVAGPYTDTQYF	TGTGCCAGCAGTTTAGTCGCGGGTCCTTACACAGATACGCAGTATTTT
many	12	TRBJ1-1	.	TRBV28	CASSLDRSEAFF	TGTGCCAGCAGTTTAGACAGGTCTGAAGCTTTCTTT
.	17	TRBJ1-1	.	TRBV11-2	CASGLGGKQNPNTEAFF	TGTGCCAGCGGCTTAGGAGGGAAGCAAAACCCAAACACTGAAGCTTTCTTT